These 21 T cell receptor beta chains share one sample of origin, sequenced in a study of cytomegalovirus exposure and HLA in healthy donors. PCR amplification relied on 60 Vbeta primers (plus 13 Jbeta primers). The method was immunoSEQ multiplex PCR; TCRdb's version includes in-frame clones alone and lacks a portion of them. Its clone listing holds roughly 150,000 clones. The specimen was PBMCs. The receptors derive from a woman aged 50 to 60 in good health and CMV-seronegative.

The CDR3, as DNA: TGTGCCAGCAGACCCGTAGCGGGGGGCATCACAGATACGCAGTATTTT. Residues: CASRPVAGGITDTQYF. The J gene is TRBJ2-3, the V gene TRBV6-6; TRBD2 agrees at 10 bases. The germline CDR1 and CDR2 sequences are MNHNY and SVGAGI (reference sequence). The ends lost 6 bases at V and 2 bases at J; junction bases unmatched: 8. This CDR3 spans 16 amino acids.

The chain is built from TRBV18 and TRBJ1-1, with D possibly matching TRBD1 (5 bases). This CDR3 has 13 amino acids. CDR1 KGHSH and CDR2 LQKENI come from the germline V gene. Trimming took off 7 bases at V and 2 bases at J, with 11 bases between the two ends. The CDR3, as DNA: TGTGCCAGCTTGCAGGGCCACAACACTGAAGCTTTCTTT. Protein sequence: CASLQGHNTEAFF. The full variable domain, with the rest looked up from reference TRBV18 and TRBJ1-1, is NAGVMQNPRHLVRRRGQEARLRCSPMKGHSHVYWYRQLPEEGLKFMVYLQKENIIDESGMPKERFSAEFPKEGPSILRIQQVVRGDSAAYFCASLQGHNTEAFFGQGTRLTVV.

The chain combines TRBV15 with TRBJ1-2; weak D call: TRBD1 (5 bases). Germline values: CDR1 LNHNV, CDR2 YYDKDF (reference sequence). Trimming took 0 bases from V and 1 from J, leaving 9 bases between them. This CDR3 is built from 15 residues. The CDR3, as DNA: TGTGCCACCAGCAGAGATGTGCAGGGTAACTATGGCTACACCTTC. Translation: CATSRDVQGNYGYTF.

The chain combines TRBV19 with TRBJ2-5; a weak D match, TRBD1 (5 bases). The assigned J gene may be wrong: the sequence end matches TRBJ2-7 better. The germline gives CDR1 LNHDA, CDR2 SQIVND (reference sequence). The CDR3 extends over 15 amino acids. In DNA form, the CDR3 reads TGTGCCAGTAGTATATTCAGAACAGGAACCTACGAGCAGTACTTC. This sequence encodes CASSIFRTGTYEQYF.

The V and J genes are TRBV5-1 and TRBJ1-5; TRBD1 matches 11 bases. The germline V gene encodes CDR1 SGHRS and CDR2 YFSETQ. J lost 7 bases, V lost 4 bases, and 10 bases had no gene match. CDR3 length: 16 residues. DNA for the CDR3: TGCGCCAGCAGCCCGAGGACAGGGGGCGTGGGACAGCCCCAGCATTTT. It encodes CASSPRTGGVGQPQHF.

The chain carries TRBV28 and TRBJ1-1; 10 bases match TRBD1. Germline CDR1 MDHEN, CDR2 SYDVKM. This CDR3 has 16 residues. V was pared by 4 bases and J by 5 bases, with 10 bases of the junction left unmatched. The CDR3 protein is CASSSSRTGGGTEAFF. The CDR3 bases are TGTGCCAGCAGTTCCTCCCGGACAGGGGGAGGAACTGAAGCTTTCTTT.

The chain combines TRBV7-2 with TRBJ1-4; D may be TRBD1 (6 bases). The V gene lost 4 bases and the J gene lost 8 bases, with 23 bases spanning the gap. The germline V gene has CDR1 SGHTA and CDR2 FQGNSA. This CDR3 is built from 17 residues. This CDR3 is CASSSLRDTLSEEKLFF. The CDR3 DNA follows: TGTGCCAGCAGCTCTCTACGGGACACCTTGTCGGAGGAAAAACTGTTTTTT.

CDR3: CASTLRTGANTEAFF. CDR3 coding DNA: TGTGCCAGCACCCTCCGGACAGGGGCGAACACTGAAGCTTTCTTT. The chain combines TRBV6-5 with TRBJ1-1, with 9 bases that match TRBD1. The CDR3 extends over 15 amino acids. Germline CDR1 is MNHEY and CDR2 is SVGAGI. Trimming cost V 7 bases and J 1 base; bases outside gene matches: 7.

The rearrangement links TRBV4-2 to TRBJ1-2, with D hard to call. CDR1 LGHNA and CDR2 YNFKEQ come from the germline V gene. The CDR3 spans 14 residues. Trimming shortened V by 4 bases and J by 4 bases, and 13 bases separated the two germline ends. The CDR3 reads CASSPTQQSYGYTF. The CDR3 coding sequence is TGTGCCAGCAGCCCCACACAACAGTCCTATGGCTACACCTTC.

The V call is TRBV7-2, the J call TRBJ2-5, with D possibly matching TRBD2 (5 bases). This CDR3 contains 15 residues. CDR1 and CDR2 (germline): SGHTA, FQGNSA. V lost 5 bases to trimming and J lost 8 bases, with 21 bases between them. CDR3 nucleotide sequence: TGTGCCAGCAGCCCGAACGCGGGCCCTGATAGCACCCAGTACTTC. Translating it yields CASSPNAGPDSTQYF.

The V call is TRBV5-4, the J call TRBJ2-1, with 9 bases matching TRBD1. V was pared by 4 bases and J by 5 bases, with 7 bases of the junction left unmatched. The CDR3 is 15 residues long. The germline V gene encodes CDR1 SGHNT and CDR2 YYREEE (reference sequence). CDR3 in amino acids: CASSTTGGLNNEQFF. CDR3 nucleotides: TGTGCCAGCAGCACGACAGGGGGACTTAACAATGAGCAGTTCTTC.

The J gene is TRBJ2-1, the V gene TRBV14; 11 nucleotides align to TRBD2. CDR1 and CDR2 from the germline V gene are SGHDN and FVKESK. The CDR3 extends over 15 amino acids. J was trimmed by 4 bases and V by 5 bases; bases with no gene match: 4. CDR3 nucleotides: TGTGCCAGCAGCGAGGGACTAGCGGATTACAATGAGCAGTTCTTC. It codes for CASSEGLADYNEQFF. The whole variable domain, filled in from reference TRBV14 and TRBJ2-1, reads EAGVTQFPSHSVIEKGQTVTLRCDPISGHDNLYWYRRVMGKEIKFLLHFVKESKQDESGMPNNRFLAERTGGTYSTLKVQPAELEDSGVYFCASSEGLADYNEQFFGPGTRLTVL.

This chain joins TRBV5-4 and TRBJ1-1; D is perhaps TRBD1 (5 bases). Trimming took off 3 bases at V and 5 bases at J, with 11 bases between the two ends. The CDR3 is 13 residues long. The germline V gene has CDR1 SGHNT and CDR2 YYREEE (reference sequence). The CDR3 reads CASSSQGGTEAFF. For the CDR3, the DNA is TGTGCCAGCAGCTCTCAGGGTGGAACTGAAGCTTTCTTT.

The V and J genes are TRBV5-4 and TRBJ2-3, with D possibly matching TRBD2 (6 bases). There are 17 residues in the CDR3. Trimming shortened V by 6 bases and J by 0 bases, and 20 bases separated the two germline ends. Germline CDR1 and CDR2: SGHNT and YYREEE (reference sequence). CDR3: CASTPAVGGFSTDTQYF. The CDR3 nucleotides are TGTGCCAGCACCCCCGCTGTGGGGGGTTTTAGCACAGATACGCAGTATTTT.

The CDR3 region has the DNA TGTGCCAGCAGCGTAGCTACGGGAGGTAGGGGGAATGAGCAGTTCTTC. Residues: CASSVATGGRGNEQFF. J is TRBJ2-1 and V is TRBV9; the D gene is possibly TRBD2 (7 bases). The germline V gene encodes CDR1 SGDLS and CDR2 YYNGEE. The ends were cut back, 0 bases at V and 7 bases at J, with 17 bases in the middle. The CDR3 has 16 residues.

The chain combines TRBV11-2 with TRBJ1-2, with D possibly TRBD1 on 6 matching bases. The CDR3 has 14 amino acids. Trimming left V 1 base short and J 3 bases short, with 9 bases between. Germline V gene data show CDR1 as SGHAT and CDR2 as FQNNGV. The CDR3 DNA reads as TGTGCCAGCAGCTTAGGACAGGCCGACTATGGCTACACCTTC. Its protein is CASSLGQADYGYTF.

This chain uses TRBV6-1 with TRBJ1-2; perhaps TRBD1 as D (6 bases). Germline CDR1 MNHNS, CDR2 SASEGT. This CDR3 region has 12 residues. Between the trimmed V and J ends, which lost 6 bases and 6 bases, there was a span of 11 bases. The CDR3 spells CASSPRGHGYTF. CDR3 sequence (DNA): TGTGCCAGCAGCCCCAGGGGACATGGCTACACCTTC.

The chain recombines TRBV7-9 with TRBJ1-1, with 7 bases identical to TRBD1. This CDR3 contains 14 residues. Germline V gene lookup returns CDR1 SEHNR and CDR2 FQNEAQ (reference sequence). J gave up 5 bases and V 5 bases, and 8 bases lay outside the gene matches. The CDR3 bases are TGTGCCAGCAGCCAAAAACAGGGGAGGACTGAAGCTTTCTTT. Its translation: CASSQKQGRTEAFF.

The chain couples TRBV7-9 to TRBJ2-3; 8 bases agree with TRBD2. This CDR3 contains 15 residues. Germline V CDR1 and CDR2: SEHNR, FQNEAQ (reference sequence). J was trimmed by 5 bases and V by 2 bases; bases with no gene match: 6. CDR3 nucleotides: TGTGCCAGCAGCTTAAGCGGGAGAGAGATAGATACGCAGTATTTT. Its protein is CASSLSGREIDTQYF.

The chain is built from TRBV6-1 and TRBJ1-1; 7 positions agree with TRBD1. The CDR3 sequence is 15 residues long. Germline CDR1 and CDR2: MNHNS and SASEGT. Trimming cost V 3 bases and J 3 bases; bases outside gene matches: 7. The DNA of the CDR3 is TGTGCCAGCAGTGAGCGCGACAGGGTGGACACTGAAGCTTTCTTT. It specifies CASSERDRVDTEAFF.

This rearrangement joins TRBV2 to TRBJ2-5; 7 bases map to TRBD2. Looked up from germline, CDR1 is SNHLY and CDR2 is FYNNEI. J was trimmed by 5 bases and V by 5 bases; bases with no gene match: 11. The CDR3 loop spans 15 amino acids. The CDR3 bases are TGTGCCAGCAGTCGGGCCAATAGCGGGTATGAGACCCAGTACTTC. Its translation is CASSRANSGYETQYF.